Each of the 5 T cell receptor beta chains below was sequenced from the same sample in a study of beta chain features in type 1 diabetes. Reverse transcription of all isolated RNA meant that expressed TCRB transcripts were sequenced. The data were produced by immunoSEQ multiplex PCR, yet TCRdb's version contains in-frame clones alone and is incomplete. Among around 320,000 clones, 12% to 15% were seen once, and the ten largest hold about 6.7%. The sequencing input was central memory CD4+ T cells from blood. These receptors were collected from a young man in good health.

The chain has TRBV7-2 and TRBJ1-4, with unresolved D. The CDR3 length is 11 residues. Germline CDR1 is SGHTA and CDR2 is FQGNSA. Trimming removed 3 bases at V and 8 bases at J, with 4 bases between. The CDR3 DNA reads as TGTGCCAGCAGCTTTAGAGAAAAACTGTTTTTT. Protein sequence: CASSFREKLFF.

This clone was recorded many times. The chain carries TRBV4-3 and TRBJ2-2, with 8 positions matching TRBD1. CDR1 and CDR2 (germline): LGHNA, YSLEER. This CDR3 spans 20 amino acids. V was clipped by 2 bases and J by 5 bases; unmatched bases: 19. For the CDR3, the DNA is TGCGCCAGCAGCCAACTACCCGGGACAGGACGTTGGGATGCAACCGGGGAGCTGTTTTTT. Translated, it gives CASSQLPGTGRWDATGELFF.

There are a few counts of this clone. Other DNA sequences in this specimen translate into the identical CDR3. This chain joins TRBV29-1 and TRBJ2-1; D unclear. This CDR3 is built from 12 residues. Germline assignment: CDR1 SQVTM and CDR2 ANQGSEA. The ends were cut back, 4 bases at V and 3 bases at J, with 7 bases in the middle. The CDR3 DNA reads TGCAGCGTTGGGCAGGTCTACAATGAGCAGTTCTTC. Its translation is CSVGQVYNEQFF.

This clone was recorded many times. This sequence joins TRBV25-1 and TRBJ2-3; D not certain. The germline gives CDR1 MGHDK, CDR2 SYGVNS. Trimming removed 4 bases from V and 6 bases from J, with 5 bases in between. This CDR3 region has 11 residues. The CDR3 is CASSVWDTQYF. The CDR3 DNA sequence: TGTGCCAGCAGTGTTTGGGATACGCAGTATTTT.

This clone was picked up a small number of times. This may arise from a read error, as a much more abundant clone is one base away. The sample holds other DNA sequences that translate to the same CDR3. The chain links TRBV5-4 to TRBJ2-5; D is perhaps TRBD2 (6 bases). Trimming stripped 4 bases from V and 2 bases from J, with 21 bases between. There are 17 residues in the CDR3. From germline, CDR1 is SGHNT and CDR2 YYREEE (reference sequence). The chain's CDR3 is CASSQEGYGSNQETQYF. The DNA of the CDR3 is TGTGCCAGCAGCCAAGAGGGGTACGGGAGTAATCAAGAGACCCAGTACTTC.